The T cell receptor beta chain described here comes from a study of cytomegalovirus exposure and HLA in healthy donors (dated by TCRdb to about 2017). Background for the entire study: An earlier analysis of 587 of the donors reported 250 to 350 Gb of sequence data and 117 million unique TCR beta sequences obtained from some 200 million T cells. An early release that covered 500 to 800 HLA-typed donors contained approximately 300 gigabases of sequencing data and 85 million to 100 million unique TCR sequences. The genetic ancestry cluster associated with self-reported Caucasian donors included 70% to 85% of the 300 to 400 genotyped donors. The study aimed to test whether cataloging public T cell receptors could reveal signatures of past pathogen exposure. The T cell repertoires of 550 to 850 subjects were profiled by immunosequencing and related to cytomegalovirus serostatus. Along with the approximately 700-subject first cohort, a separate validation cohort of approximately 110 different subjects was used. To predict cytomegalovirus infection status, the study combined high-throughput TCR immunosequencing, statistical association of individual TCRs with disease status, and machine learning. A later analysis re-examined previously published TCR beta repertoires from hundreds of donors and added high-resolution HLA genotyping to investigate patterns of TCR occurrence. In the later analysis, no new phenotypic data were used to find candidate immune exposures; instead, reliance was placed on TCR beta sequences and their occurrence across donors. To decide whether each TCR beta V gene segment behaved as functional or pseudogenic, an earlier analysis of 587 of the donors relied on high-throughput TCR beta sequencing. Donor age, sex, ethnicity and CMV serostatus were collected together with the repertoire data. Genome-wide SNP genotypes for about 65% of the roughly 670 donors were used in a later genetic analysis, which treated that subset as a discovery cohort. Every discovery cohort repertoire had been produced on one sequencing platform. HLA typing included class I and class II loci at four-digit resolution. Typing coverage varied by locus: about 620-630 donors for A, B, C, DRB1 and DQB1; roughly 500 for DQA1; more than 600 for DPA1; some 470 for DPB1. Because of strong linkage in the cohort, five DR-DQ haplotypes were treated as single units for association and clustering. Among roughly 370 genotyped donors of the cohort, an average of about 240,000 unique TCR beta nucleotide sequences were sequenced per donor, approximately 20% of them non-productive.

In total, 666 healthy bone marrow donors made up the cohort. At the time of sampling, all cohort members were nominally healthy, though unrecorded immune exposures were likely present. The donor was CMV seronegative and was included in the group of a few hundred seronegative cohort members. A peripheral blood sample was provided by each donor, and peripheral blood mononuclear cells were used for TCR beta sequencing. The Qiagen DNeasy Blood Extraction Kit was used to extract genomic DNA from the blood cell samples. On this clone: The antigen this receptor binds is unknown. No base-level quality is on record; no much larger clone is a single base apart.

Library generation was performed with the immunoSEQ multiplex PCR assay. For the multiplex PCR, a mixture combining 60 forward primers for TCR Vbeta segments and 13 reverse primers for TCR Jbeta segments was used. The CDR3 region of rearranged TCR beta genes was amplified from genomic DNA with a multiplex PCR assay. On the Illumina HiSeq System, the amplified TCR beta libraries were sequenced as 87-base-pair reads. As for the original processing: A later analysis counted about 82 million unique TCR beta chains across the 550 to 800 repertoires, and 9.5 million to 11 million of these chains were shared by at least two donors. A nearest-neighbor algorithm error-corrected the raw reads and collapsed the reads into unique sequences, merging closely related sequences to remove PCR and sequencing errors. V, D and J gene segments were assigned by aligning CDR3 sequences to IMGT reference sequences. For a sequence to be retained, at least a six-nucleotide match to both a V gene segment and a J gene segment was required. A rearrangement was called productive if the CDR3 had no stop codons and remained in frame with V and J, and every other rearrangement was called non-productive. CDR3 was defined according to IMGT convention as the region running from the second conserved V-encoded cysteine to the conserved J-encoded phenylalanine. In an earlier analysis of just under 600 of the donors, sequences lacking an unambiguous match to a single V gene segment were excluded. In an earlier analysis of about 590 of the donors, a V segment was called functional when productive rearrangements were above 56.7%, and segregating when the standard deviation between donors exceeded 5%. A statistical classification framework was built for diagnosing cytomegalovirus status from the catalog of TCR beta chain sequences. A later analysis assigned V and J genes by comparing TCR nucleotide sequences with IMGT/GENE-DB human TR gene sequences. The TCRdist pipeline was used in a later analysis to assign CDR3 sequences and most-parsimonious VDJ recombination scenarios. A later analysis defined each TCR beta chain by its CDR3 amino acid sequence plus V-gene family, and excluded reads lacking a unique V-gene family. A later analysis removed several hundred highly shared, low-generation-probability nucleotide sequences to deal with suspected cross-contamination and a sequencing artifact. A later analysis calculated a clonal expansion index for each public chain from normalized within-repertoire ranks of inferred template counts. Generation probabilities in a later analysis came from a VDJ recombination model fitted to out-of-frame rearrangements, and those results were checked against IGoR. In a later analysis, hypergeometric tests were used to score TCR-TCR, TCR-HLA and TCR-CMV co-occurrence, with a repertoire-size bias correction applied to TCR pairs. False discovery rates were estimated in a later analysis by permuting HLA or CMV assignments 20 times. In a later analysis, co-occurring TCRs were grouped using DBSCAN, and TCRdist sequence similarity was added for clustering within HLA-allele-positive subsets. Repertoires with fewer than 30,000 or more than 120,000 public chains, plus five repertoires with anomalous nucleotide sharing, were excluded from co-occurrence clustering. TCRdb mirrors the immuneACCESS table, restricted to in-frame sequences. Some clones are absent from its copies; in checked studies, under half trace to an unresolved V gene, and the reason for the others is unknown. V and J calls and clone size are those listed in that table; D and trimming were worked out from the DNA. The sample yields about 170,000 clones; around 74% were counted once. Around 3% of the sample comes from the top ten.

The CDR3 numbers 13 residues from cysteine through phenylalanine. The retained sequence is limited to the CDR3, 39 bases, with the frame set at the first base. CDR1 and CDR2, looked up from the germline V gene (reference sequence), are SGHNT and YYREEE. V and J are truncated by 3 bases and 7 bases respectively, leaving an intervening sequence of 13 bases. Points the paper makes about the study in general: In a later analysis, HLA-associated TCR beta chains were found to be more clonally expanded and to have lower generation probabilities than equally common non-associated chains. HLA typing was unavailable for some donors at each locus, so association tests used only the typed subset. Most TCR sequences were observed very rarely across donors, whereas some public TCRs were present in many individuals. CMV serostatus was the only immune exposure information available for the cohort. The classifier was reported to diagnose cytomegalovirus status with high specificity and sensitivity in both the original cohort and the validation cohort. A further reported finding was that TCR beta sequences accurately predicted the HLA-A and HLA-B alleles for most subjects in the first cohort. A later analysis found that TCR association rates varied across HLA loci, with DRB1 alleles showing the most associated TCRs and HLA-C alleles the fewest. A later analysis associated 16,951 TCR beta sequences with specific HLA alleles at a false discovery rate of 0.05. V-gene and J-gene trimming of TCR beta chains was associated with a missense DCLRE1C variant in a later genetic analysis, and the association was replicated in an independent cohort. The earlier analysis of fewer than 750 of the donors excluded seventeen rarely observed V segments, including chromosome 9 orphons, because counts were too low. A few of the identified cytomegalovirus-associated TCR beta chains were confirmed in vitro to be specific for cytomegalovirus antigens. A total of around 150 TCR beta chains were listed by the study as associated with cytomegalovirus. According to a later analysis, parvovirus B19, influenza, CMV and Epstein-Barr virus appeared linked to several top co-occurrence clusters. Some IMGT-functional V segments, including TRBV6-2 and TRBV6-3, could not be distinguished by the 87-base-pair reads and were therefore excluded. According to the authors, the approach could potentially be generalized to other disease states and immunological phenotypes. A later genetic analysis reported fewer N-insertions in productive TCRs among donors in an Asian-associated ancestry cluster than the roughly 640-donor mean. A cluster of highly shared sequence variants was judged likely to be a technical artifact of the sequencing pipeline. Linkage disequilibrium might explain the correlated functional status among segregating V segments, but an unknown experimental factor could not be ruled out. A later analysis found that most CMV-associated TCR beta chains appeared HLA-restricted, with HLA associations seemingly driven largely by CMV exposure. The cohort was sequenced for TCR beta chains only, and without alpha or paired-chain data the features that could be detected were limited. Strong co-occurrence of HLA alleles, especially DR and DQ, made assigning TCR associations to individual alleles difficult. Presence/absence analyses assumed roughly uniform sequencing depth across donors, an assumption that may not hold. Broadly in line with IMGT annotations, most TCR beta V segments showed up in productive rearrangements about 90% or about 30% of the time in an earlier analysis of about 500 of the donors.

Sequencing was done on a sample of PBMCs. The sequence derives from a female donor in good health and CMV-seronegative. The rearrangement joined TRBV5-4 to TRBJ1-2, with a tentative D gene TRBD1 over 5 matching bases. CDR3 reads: CASSSTEGRGYTF. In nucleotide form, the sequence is TGTGCCAGCAGCTCGACAGAAGGCCGTGGCTACACCTTC.